This TCR beta chain is drawn from a study of metastatic and nonmetastatic thyroid tumors. Looking at the study overall: From malignant and benign thyroid patients, repertoires in blood and in tumor or nodule tissue were compared. Study-level results: Relative to benign nodules, malignant thyroid tumors were reportedly characterized by significantly elevated TCR beta diversity in blood and tumor.

TCRdb redid the clone calls on the PCR reads using MiXCR. Of about 48,000 clones detected, roughly 23% appear once; the ten largest clones hold under 4%. The table lists this clone with many counts. What it binds is not known. CDR3 length equals 15 residues. Germline lookup yields CDR1 SGHAT and CDR2 FQNNGV. Between the trimmed V and J ends, which lost 5 bases and 6 bases, there was a span of 14 bases. No treatment of any kind had been given to any patient before thyroid surgery. The specimen sequenced was blood. This chain links TRBV11-2 with TRBJ1-6; D is undetermined. The sequence came from a male donor with papillary thyroid cancer or a benign thyroid nodule (not recorded which). Some clones in this sample may be carry-over from other donors' samples. This CDR3 is CASSMDRPGNSPLHF. CDR3 coding DNA: TGTGCCAGCAGCATGGACCGCCCGGGTAATTCACCCCTCCACTTT.